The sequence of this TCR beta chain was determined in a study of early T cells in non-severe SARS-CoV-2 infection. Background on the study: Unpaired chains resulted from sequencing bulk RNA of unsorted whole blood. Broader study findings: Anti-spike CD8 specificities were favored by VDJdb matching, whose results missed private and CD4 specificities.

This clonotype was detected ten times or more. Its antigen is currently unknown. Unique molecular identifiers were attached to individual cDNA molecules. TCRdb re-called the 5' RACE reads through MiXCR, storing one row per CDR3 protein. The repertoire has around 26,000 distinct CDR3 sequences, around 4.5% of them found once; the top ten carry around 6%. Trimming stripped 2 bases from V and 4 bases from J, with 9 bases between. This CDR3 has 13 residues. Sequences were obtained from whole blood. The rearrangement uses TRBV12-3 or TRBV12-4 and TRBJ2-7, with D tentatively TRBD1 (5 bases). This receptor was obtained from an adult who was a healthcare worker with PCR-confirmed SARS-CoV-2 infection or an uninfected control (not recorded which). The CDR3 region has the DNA TGTGCCAGCAGTTTACAGGGTCAGTACGAGCAGTACTTC. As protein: CASSLQGQYEQYF.